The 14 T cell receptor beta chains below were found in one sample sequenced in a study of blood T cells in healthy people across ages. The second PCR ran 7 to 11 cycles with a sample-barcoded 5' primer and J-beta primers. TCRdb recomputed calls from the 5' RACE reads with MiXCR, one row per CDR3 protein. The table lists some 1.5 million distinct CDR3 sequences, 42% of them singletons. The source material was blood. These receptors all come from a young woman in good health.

The CDR3 nucleotides are TGTGCCAGCAGGGAAACAGGTTTTGGCTACACCTTC. Protein: CASRETGFGYTF. The rearrangement links TRBV12-3 or TRBV12-4 to TRBJ1-2; a weak D match, TRBD1 (5 bases). CDR3 size: 12 residues. V was cut by 6 bases and J by 7 bases, with 12 bases left in between.

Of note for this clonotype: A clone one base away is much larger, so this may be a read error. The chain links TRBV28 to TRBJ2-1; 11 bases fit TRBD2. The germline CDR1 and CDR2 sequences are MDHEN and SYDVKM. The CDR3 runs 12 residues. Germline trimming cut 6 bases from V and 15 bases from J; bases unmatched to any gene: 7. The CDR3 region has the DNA TGTGCCAGCAGGTTGTCCGGGACTAGCGGGTTCTTC. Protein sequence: CASRLSGTSGFF.

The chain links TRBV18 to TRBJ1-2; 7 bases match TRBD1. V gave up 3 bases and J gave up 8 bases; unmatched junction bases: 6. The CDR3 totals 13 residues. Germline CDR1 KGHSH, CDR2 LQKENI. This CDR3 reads CASSPIDRAGYTF. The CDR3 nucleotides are TGTGCCAGCTCACCGATCGACAGGGCCGGCTACACCTTC.

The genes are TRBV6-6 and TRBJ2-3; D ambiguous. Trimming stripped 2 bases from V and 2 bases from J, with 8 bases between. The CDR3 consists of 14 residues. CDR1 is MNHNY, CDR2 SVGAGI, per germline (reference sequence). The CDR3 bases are TGTGCCAGCAGTTACCCCGAACTCACAGATACGCAGTATTTT. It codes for CASSYPELTDTQYF.

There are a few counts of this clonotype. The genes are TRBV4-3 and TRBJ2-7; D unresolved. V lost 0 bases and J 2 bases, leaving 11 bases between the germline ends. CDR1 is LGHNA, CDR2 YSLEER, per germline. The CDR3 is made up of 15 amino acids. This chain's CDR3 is CASSQDHSRTYEQYF. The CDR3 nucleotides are TGCGCCAGCAGCCAAGATCACAGCCGAACCTACGAGCAGTACTTC.

The CDR3 spells CASSQGSTALNYGYTF. For the CDR3, the DNA is TGCGCCAGCAGCCAAGGATCGACAGCACTCAACTATGGCTACACCTTC. V gene TRBV4-1 combines with J gene TRBJ1-2; maybe TRBD1 (5 bases). Trimming removed 1 base from V and 2 bases from J, with 14 bases in between. This CDR3 is 16 amino acids long. Germline CDR1 reads MGHRA; CDR2 reads YSYEKL.

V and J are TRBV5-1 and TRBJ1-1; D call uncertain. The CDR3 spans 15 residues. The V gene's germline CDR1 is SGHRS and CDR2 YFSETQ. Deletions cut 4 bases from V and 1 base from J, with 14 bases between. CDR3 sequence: CASSGYSLRNTEAFF. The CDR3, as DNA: TGCGCCAGCAGCGGCTACAGCCTGCGGAACACTGAAGCTTTCTTT.

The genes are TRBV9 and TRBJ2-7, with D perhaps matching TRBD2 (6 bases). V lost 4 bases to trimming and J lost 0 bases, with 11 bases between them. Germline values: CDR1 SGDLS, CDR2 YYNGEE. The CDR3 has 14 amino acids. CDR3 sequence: CASSSGTYSYEQYF. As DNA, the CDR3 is TGTGCCAGCAGCTCCGGGACTTACTCCTACGAGCAGTACTTC. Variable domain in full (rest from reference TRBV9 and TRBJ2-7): DSGVTQTPKHLITATGQRVTLRCSPRSGDLSVYWYQQSLDQGLQFLIQYYNGEERAKGNILERFSAQQFPDLHSELNLSSLELGDSALYFCASSSGTYSYEQYFGPGTRLTVT.

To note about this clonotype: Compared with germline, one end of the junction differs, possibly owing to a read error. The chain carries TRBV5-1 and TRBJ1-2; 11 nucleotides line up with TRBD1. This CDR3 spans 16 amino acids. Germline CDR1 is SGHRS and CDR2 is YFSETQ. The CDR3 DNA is TGCGCCGGCAGCGCCGCCTCCGGGACAGGGGGATTTGGCTACACCTTC. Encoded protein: CAGSAASGTGGFGYTF.

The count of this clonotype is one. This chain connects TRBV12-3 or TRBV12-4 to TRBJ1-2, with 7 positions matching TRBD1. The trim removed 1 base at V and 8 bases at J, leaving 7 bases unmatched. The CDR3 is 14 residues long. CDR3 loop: CASSLVPGGLGYTF. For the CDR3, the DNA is TGTGCCAGCAGTTTAGTCCCAGGGGGGTTGGGCTACACCTTC.

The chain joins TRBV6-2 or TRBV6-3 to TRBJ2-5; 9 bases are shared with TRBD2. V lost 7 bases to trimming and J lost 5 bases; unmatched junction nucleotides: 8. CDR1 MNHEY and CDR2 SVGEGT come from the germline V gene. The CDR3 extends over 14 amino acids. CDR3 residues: CASNKLAGLETQYF. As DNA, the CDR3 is TGTGCCAGCAATAAGCTAGCGGGGCTGGAGACCCAGTACTTC.

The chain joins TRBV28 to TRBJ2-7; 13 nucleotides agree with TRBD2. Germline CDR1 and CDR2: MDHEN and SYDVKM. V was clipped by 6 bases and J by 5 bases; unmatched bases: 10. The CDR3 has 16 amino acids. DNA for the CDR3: TGTGCCAGCAGATTTATAGGACTAGCGGGAGTGAACGAGCAGTACTTC. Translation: CASRFIGLAGVNEQYF.

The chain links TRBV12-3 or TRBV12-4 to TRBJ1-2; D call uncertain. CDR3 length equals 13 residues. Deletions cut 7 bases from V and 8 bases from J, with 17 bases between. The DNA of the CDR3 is TGTGCCAGCACCTCGAACACCCGGAAGGGCTACACCTTC. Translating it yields CASTSNTRKGYTF.

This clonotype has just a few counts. For the CDR3, the DNA is TGCGCCAGCAGCTCCGACTCGGCACTCAACACTGAAGCTTTCTTT. Its translation: CASSSDSALNTEAFF. This chain links TRBV5-1 with TRBJ1-1; D is undetermined. CDR3 size: 15 residues. Trimming took off 3 bases at V and 2 bases at J, with 14 bases between the two ends. Germline CDR1 and CDR2: SGHRS and YFSETQ.